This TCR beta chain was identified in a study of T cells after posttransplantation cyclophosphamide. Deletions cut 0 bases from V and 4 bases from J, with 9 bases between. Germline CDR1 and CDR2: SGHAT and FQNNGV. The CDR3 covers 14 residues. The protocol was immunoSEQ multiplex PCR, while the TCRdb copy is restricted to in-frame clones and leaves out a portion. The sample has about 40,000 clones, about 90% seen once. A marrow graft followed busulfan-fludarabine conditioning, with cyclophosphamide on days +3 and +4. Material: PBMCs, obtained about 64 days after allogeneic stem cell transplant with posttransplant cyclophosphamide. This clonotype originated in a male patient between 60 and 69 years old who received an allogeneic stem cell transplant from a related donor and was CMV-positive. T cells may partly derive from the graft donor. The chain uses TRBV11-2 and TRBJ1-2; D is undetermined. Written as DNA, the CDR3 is TGTGCCAGCAGCTTAGATACAGCACTCTATGGCTACACCTTC. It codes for CASSLDTALYGYTF.